One and the same sample provided the 25 T cell receptor beta chains below, sequenced in a study of blood T cell repertoires in COVID-19. The data were produced by immunoSEQ multiplex PCR, yet TCRdb's version contains in-frame clones alone and is incomplete. The sample includes about 190,000 clones, roughly 90% of them seen just once. What was sequenced was peripheral blood. Receptors were obtained from a man aged 45 to 65 with acute or convalescent COVID-19.

The rearrangement joins TRBV25-1 to TRBJ2-1, with D hard to call. The germline V and J ends were trimmed by 4 bases and 6 bases, with 7 bases remaining between them. Germline CDR1 is MGHDK and CDR2 is SYGVNS. The CDR3 is 12 amino acids. DNA of the CDR3: TGTGCCAGCAGTGTAATCCGCAATGAGCAGTTCTTC. Its protein product is CASSVIRNEQFF. Filled out from reference TRBV25-1 and TRBJ2-1, the complete variable domain reads EADIYQTPRYLVIGTGKKITLECSQTMGHDKMYWYQQDPGMELHLIHYSYGVNSTEKGDLSSESTVSRIRTEHFPLTLESARPSHTSQYLCASSVIRNEQFFGPGTRLTVL.

This clone was recorded a few times. This chain connects TRBV27 to TRBJ1-2, with unresolved D. The germline CDR1 and CDR2 sequences are MNHEY and SMNVEV (reference sequence). Trimming stripped 6 bases from V and 3 bases from J, with 17 bases between. This CDR3 is 15 amino acids long. In nucleotides, the CDR3 is TGTGCCAGCAGAGTCCAGACCGGGTTCCACTATGGCTACACCTTC. Amino acid sequence: CASRVQTGFHYGYTF.

V and J are TRBV18 and TRBJ2-4, with a possible D match to TRBD2 (6 bases). Germline V gives CDR1 KGHSH, CDR2 LQKENI. Trimming removed 4 bases from V and 0 bases from J, with 10 bases in between. There are 15 residues in the CDR3. The CDR3, as DNA: TGTGCCAGCTCACTCGTCGGGGGAGCCAAAAACATTCAGTACTTC. This sequence encodes CASSLVGGAKNIQYF.

This chain connects TRBV7-2 to TRBJ1-4; 10 positions agree with TRBD1. The CDR3 contains 13 residues. The J segment lost 7 bases and the V segment lost 7 bases, leaving 3 bases of the junction unmatched. The V gene's germline CDR1 is SGHTA and CDR2 FQGNSA. In DNA form, the CDR3 reads TGTGCCAGCATGAGGGACAGGGGTGAAAAACTGTTTTTT. The encoded protein is CASMRDRGEKLFF.

The V and J genes are TRBV7-3 and TRBJ1-6, with a weak D call TRBD1 (5 bases). This CDR3 contains 14 residues. CDR1 and CDR2 (germline): SGHTA, FQGTGA. Trimming pared 3 bases from V and 7 bases from J, leaving 10 bases between. DNA for the CDR3: TGTGCCAGCAGCTTGGGCAAGGGGAATTCACCCCTCCACTTT. Translated, it gives CASSLGKGNSPLHF.

V is TRBV19 and J is TRBJ1-6; 8 bases are a match to TRBD1. The trim removed 6 bases at V and 6 bases at J, leaving 4 bases unmatched. Germline CDR1 and CDR2: LNHDA and SQIVND (reference sequence). This CDR3 region has 14 residues. The CDR3 coding sequence is TGTGCCAGTAGGACAGGGGAAGGTAATTCACCCCTCCACTTT. Translated: CASRTGEGNSPLHF.

This clone was observed a single time. Other DNA sequences of this sample code for an identical CDR3. This chain uses TRBV10-1 with TRBJ2-5; TRBD1 agrees at 8 bases. Trimming removed 4 bases from V and 5 bases from J; junction bases left unmatched: 3. The V gene's germline CDR1 is WNHNN and CDR2 SYGVQD (reference sequence). The CDR3 is made up of 13 amino acids. CDR3 protein: CASSGGQEETQYF. The CDR3 DNA reads TGCGCCAGCAGTGGGGGACAGGAGGAGACCCAGTACTTC.

CDR3 region: CSGGTHYGYTF. CDR3 nucleotide sequence: TGCAGCGGCGGGACCCACTATGGCTACACCTTC. J is TRBJ1-2 and V is TRBV29-1; tentatively, D is TRBD1 (5 bases). V was clipped by 7 bases and J by 3 bases, with 9 bases between them. The CDR3 loop spans 11 amino acids. Germline assignment: CDR1 SQVTM and CDR2 ANQGSEA.

The CDR3 DNA follows: TGCGCCAGCAGCCAAGATAACAGGGTAGTCACTGAAGCTTTCTTT. Protein product: CASSQDNRVVTEAFF. The chain uses TRBV4-1 and TRBJ1-1, with D perhaps TRBD1 (6 bases). The germline CDR1 and CDR2 sequences are MGHRA and YSYEKL. Trimming stripped 0 bases from V and 4 bases from J, with 12 bases between. The CDR3 covers 15 residues.

The rearrangement uses TRBV6-6 and TRBJ2-2; maybe TRBD1 (5 bases). Trimming took off 5 bases at V and 2 bases at J, with 15 bases between the two ends. This CDR3 is 16 amino acids long. Germline values: CDR1 MNHNY, CDR2 SVGAGI (reference sequence). CDR3 region: CASSTGQGSNTGELFF. CDR3 nucleotide sequence: TGTGCCAGCAGTACCGGTCAGGGATCCAACACCGGGGAGCTGTTTTTT.

V usage is TRBV10-1 and J usage is TRBJ2-7, with 8 positions matching TRBD2. V trimming: 7 bases; J trimming: 4 bases; junction bases outside the gene matches: 9. Germline CDR1 WNHNN, CDR2 SYGVQD (reference sequence). CDR3 size: 14 residues. CDR3: CASNPGTSAYEQYF. DNA for the CDR3: TGCGCCAGCAACCCCGGGACTAGTGCTTACGAGCAGTACTTC.

The chain is built from TRBV5-6 and TRBJ2-2; TRBD2 agrees at 10 bases. The CDR3 contains 19 residues. The V gene end was trimmed by 1 base and the J gene end by 4 bases; junction bases not matched to a gene: 13. Germline CDR1 reads SGHDT; CDR2 reads YYEEEE. The CDR3 loop reads CASSLPLAGVESGTGELFF. CDR3 bases: TGTGCCAGCAGCTTGCCCCTAGCGGGAGTTGAGTCCGGCACCGGGGAGCTGTTTTTT.

This chain joins TRBV27 and TRBJ2-7; 13 bases match TRBD2. Trimming removed 3 bases from V and 2 bases from J; junction bases left unmatched: 1. This CDR3 has 15 amino acids. Germline loops: CDR1 MNHEY, CDR2 SMNVEV (reference sequence). CDR3 region: CASSLGTSGTYEQYF. The CDR3 nucleotides read TGTGCCAGCAGTTTGGGGACTAGCGGGACCTACGAGCAGTACTTC.

The CDR3 reads CAWSVAFGYTF. The DNA for the CDR3 is TGTGCCTGGAGTGTGGCTTTTGGCTACACCTTC. The chain recombines TRBV30 with TRBJ1-2; the D is unclear. The germline CDR1 and CDR2 sequences are GTSNPN and SVGIG (reference sequence). The CDR3 covers 11 residues. The V gene lost 0 bases and the J gene lost 7 bases, with 6 bases spanning the gap.

The chain employs TRBV3-1 (or the pseudogene TRBV3-2) and TRBJ1-2, with unresolved D. This CDR3 region has 13 residues. Trimming removed 0 bases at V and 8 bases at J, with 10 bases between. CDR1 is LGHDT and CDR2 is YNNKEL in the germline V gene (reference sequence). The CDR3 coding sequence is TGTGCCAGCAGCCAAGAACAAGTTATCGGCTACACCTTC. Encoded protein: CASSQEQVIGYTF.

The chain joins TRBV5-1 to TRBJ2-1; possible D gene TRBD2, 5 bases. In germline, CDR1 is SGHRS, CDR2 YFSETQ. V shed 3 bases and J shed 7 bases, with 14 bases lying between them. The CDR3 is 14 residues long. CDR3 coding DNA: TGCGCCAGCAGCTCTTTCCCCCCGGGGAATGAGCAGTTCTTC. Amino acids: CASSSFPPGNEQFF.

J is TRBJ1-5 and V is TRBV5-8, with 9 bases matching TRBD1. The germline CDR1 and CDR2 sequences are SGHTS and YDEGEE. CDR3 length: 15 amino acids. J was trimmed by 5 bases and V by 4 bases; bases with no gene match: 7. The CDR3 here is CASSETGTGYQPQHF. The CDR3 nucleotides are TGTGCCAGCAGCGAAACCGGGACAGGGTATCAGCCCCAGCATTTT.

For the CDR3, the DNA is TGTGCCAGCACCCTGGGGGGGTCTGGGGCCAACGTCCTGACTTTC. The encoded protein is CASTLGGSGANVLTF. The J gene is TRBJ2-6, the V gene TRBV6-5; TRBD2 matches at 7 bases. There are 15 residues in the CDR3. In germline, CDR1 is MNHEY, CDR2 SVGAGI. With V trimmed by 7 bases and J by 1 base, 4 bases remained unmatched.

This clone came up once. The chain couples TRBV7-9 to TRBJ1-4; possible D gene TRBD1, 6 bases. Per the germline V gene, CDR1 is SEHNR and CDR2 is FQNEAQ (reference sequence). V lost 0 bases, J lost 0 bases, and 17 bases lay in between. The CDR3 contains 19 residues. CDR3 protein: CASSLAVSTGSATNEKLFF. CDR3 coding DNA: TGTGCCAGCAGCTTAGCGGTCTCGACAGGATCTGCAACTAATGAAAAACTGTTTTTT.

V usage is TRBV6-5 and J usage is TRBJ1-1; D is possibly TRBD1 (5 bases). CDR1 and CDR2 from the germline V gene are MNHEY and SVGAGI. The CDR3 totals 12 residues. Trimming shortened V by 6 bases and J by 8 bases, and 13 bases separated the two germline ends. In DNA form, the CDR3 reads TGTGCCAGCAGGGCTAAGGGGCGGGAAGCTTTCTTT. Translated, it gives CASRAKGREAFF.

The chain employs TRBV11-2 and TRBJ2-1; 7 bases are shared with TRBD1. The junction had 4 bases not matched to a gene; V was cut back by 5 bases and J by 3 bases. Per the germline V gene, CDR1 is SGHAT and CDR2 is FQNNGV. This CDR3 has 14 amino acids. The CDR3 loop reads CASSPGTVYNEQFF. The CDR3 nucleotides read TGTGCCAGCAGCCCCGGGACAGTCTACAATGAGCAGTTCTTC.

V usage is TRBV14 and J usage is TRBJ2-2; TRBD2 matches 7 bases. CDR1 and CDR2 (germline): SGHDN, FVKESK. With 4 bases clipped from V and 6 bases from J, the junction kept 8 bases outside the gene matches. The CDR3 loop spans 15 amino acids. The CDR3 DNA follows: TGTGCCAGCAGCCTACAGACTAGCCGGGCCGGGGAGCTGTTTTTT. It translates to CASSLQTSRAGELFF.

In its sample, this clone was seen once. The chain recombines TRBV7-3 with TRBJ2-5, with D possibly being TRBD1 (6 bases). V shed 5 bases and J shed 2 bases, with 18 bases lying between them. The germline V gene encodes CDR1 SGHTA and CDR2 FQGTGA. The CDR3 length is 16 residues. The CDR3 reads CASSLIGTPIQETQYF. In DNA form, the CDR3 reads TGTGCCAGCAGCCTAATAGGGACACCGATTCAAGAGACCCAGTACTTC.

The rearrangement links TRBV12-3 or TRBV12-4 to TRBJ1-2; 7 bases line up with TRBD1. After removal of 1 base from V and 8 bases from J, the junction contained 4 bases not matched to a gene. The CDR3 totals 13 residues. The CDR3 is CASSLGQGEGYTF. The CDR3 DNA sequence: TGTGCCAGCAGTTTAGGACAGGGTGAGGGCTACACCTTC.

This clone has only one observation. The gene calls are TRBV28 and TRBJ1-5, with 9 bases lining up with TRBD1. The germline gives CDR1 MDHEN, CDR2 SYDVKM. The V and J ends lost 7 bases and 3 bases, in that order; junction bases with no gene match: 13. This CDR3 is built from 17 residues. CDR3 bases: TGTGCCAGCACTAGGCACAGGGGGCATAGGGTCAATCAGCCCCAGCATTTT. Its translation is CASTRHRGHRVNQPQHF.